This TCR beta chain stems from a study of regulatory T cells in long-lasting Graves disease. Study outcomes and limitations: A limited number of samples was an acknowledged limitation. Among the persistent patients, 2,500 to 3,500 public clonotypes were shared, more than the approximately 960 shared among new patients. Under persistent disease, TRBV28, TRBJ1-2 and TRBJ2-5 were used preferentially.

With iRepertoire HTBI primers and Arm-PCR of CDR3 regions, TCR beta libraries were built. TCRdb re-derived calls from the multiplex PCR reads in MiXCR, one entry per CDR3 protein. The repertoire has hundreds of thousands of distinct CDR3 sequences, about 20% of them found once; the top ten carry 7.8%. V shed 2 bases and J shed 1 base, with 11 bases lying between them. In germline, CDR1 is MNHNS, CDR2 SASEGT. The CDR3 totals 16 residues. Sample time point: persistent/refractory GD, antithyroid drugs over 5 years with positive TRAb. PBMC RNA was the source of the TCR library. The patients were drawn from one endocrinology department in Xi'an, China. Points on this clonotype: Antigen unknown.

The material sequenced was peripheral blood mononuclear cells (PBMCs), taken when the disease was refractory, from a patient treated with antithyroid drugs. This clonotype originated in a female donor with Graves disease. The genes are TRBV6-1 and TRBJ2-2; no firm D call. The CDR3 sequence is CASSELWRMNTGELFF. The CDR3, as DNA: TGTGCCAGCAGTGAATTGTGGCGGATGAACACCGGGGAGCTGTTTTTT.